The TCR beta chain described here comes from a study of vaccination and CD4 T cells after COVID-19. Study-wide background: SARS-CoV-2, HCoV-NL63, HCoV-OC43 and HCoV-229E supplied the overlapping spike peptides used to stimulate cells.

General study findings and limits: Reactive clonotype counts went from median about 20 after infection to a few dozen after vaccination, nonsignificantly.

Germline V gives CDR1 MDHEN, CDR2 SYDVKM. J gave up 5 bases and V 5 bases, and 11 bases lay outside the gene matches. This CDR3 is 16 amino acids long. This clonotype occurred a few times. What it recognizes is unknown. Treatment of the sample: approximately 9-day PBMC culture with coronavirus spike peptide pools or control peptides (ViraFEST assay). The collection of CD4+ T cells from the unexposed donor took place before the COVID-19 pandemic (2011-2018). ViraFEST enlarged antigen-specific T cell populations with peptide pools and afterwards sequenced TCRs. The study sequenced cultured CD4+ T cell DNA using the Oncomine TCR Beta short-read assay. The source of extracted genomic DNA was cultured CD4+ T cells. One entry per CDR3 protein results from TCRdb running MiXCR on the PCR reads. The sample has over 7,500 distinct CDR3 sequences, 30% to 35% seen once.

Specimen: CD4+ T cells from blood, cultured in vitro. The clonotype comes from a human donor in good health. The rearrangement uses TRBV28 and TRBJ2-7; 11 bases are a match to TRBD2. As DNA, the CDR3 is TGTGCCAGCAGTCCCCCTAGCGGGAGGTCTAAGGACGAGCAGTACTTC. Its translation is CASSPPSGRSKDEQYF.